The 9 T cell receptor beta chains listed next were all sequenced from one sample in a study of identical twins. TCRdb called the 5' RACE reads again in MiXCR, with one record for every CDR3 protein. The sample yields about 900,000 distinct CDR3 sequences, roughly an eighth seen once. Separately, the same data were catalogued under a study of yellow fever vaccine responses in identical twins.

Sequencing input: PBMCs. The receptors were gathered from a woman aged 18-30 years in good health.

V usage is TRBV29-1 and J usage is TRBJ2-3; TRBD1 matches at 8 bases. V lost 3 bases and J lost 2; bases outside the gene matches: 4. Germline CDR1 and CDR2: SQVTM and ANQGSEA. This CDR3 comprises 14 residues. The CDR3 protein is CSVDDRGITDTQYF. The DNA of the CDR3 is TGCAGCGTTGATGACAGGGGCATCACAGATACGCAGTATTTT.

V gene TRBV20-1 combines with J gene TRBJ2-3, with D possibly TRBD2 on 5 matching bases. The V end was cut by 6 bases, the J end by 6 bases, with 19 bases between. This CDR3 has 14 residues. CDR1 DFQATT and CDR2 SNEGSKA come from the germline V gene (reference sequence). CDR3 region: CSASDSKGVDTQYF. DNA of the CDR3: TGCAGTGCCTCGGACTCAAAAGGCGTGGATACGCAGTATTTT.

This clonotype was observed a few times. V usage is TRBV20-1 and J usage is TRBJ1-3; possible D gene TRBD1, 5 bases. V was pared by 6 bases and J by 2 bases, with 14 bases between. The CDR3 contains 14 residues. Germline lookup yields CDR1 DFQATT and CDR2 SNEGSKA (reference sequence). CDR3 DNA sequence: TGCAGTGCCGAAAAGACAGCCACTGGAAACACCATATATTTT. As protein: CSAEKTATGNTIYF.

This clonotype was seen ten or more times. This chain uses TRBV12-3 or TRBV12-4 with TRBJ2-7, with 7 nucleotides matching TRBD2. V lost 2 bases and J lost 0; bases outside the gene matches: 4. The CDR3 is made up of 15 amino acids. Here the CDR3 reads CASSLSLADSYEQYF. The CDR3 bases are TGTGCCAGCAGTTTATCCCTAGCGGACTCCTACGAGCAGTACTTC.

This clonotype has only a few counts. The chain combines TRBV12-3 or TRBV12-4 with TRBJ1-2; 11 bases fit TRBD1. V was pared by 6 bases and J by 4 bases, with 4 bases of the junction left unmatched. The CDR3 is made up of 14 amino acids. The CDR3 loop is CASRGTGGGYGYTF. The CDR3 DNA sequence: TGTGCCAGCAGAGGGACAGGGGGAGGCTATGGCTACACCTTC.

The chain employs TRBV28 and TRBJ1-2; D is perhaps TRBD1 (5 bases). The germline gives CDR1 MDHEN, CDR2 SYDVKM. This CDR3 has 12 residues. With 5 bases removed from V and 8 bases from J, the gap between germline ends came to 12 bases. CDR3 sequence: CASSRPGSGYTF. The CDR3 DNA sequence: TGTGCCAGCAGTAGGCCAGGGAGCGGCTACACCTTC.

This clonotype came up a few times. This chain links TRBV9 with TRBJ2-1; D gene uncertain. The CDR3 is 12 residues long. V was trimmed by 0 bases and J by 10 bases, leaving 8 bases between them. CDR1 is SGDLS and CDR2 is YYNGEE in the germline V gene. This chain's CDR3 is CASSVGVAEQFF. The CDR3 nucleotides read TGTGCCAGCAGCGTAGGGGTAGCCGAGCAGTTCTTC.

This clonotype was counted only a few times. The CDR3, as DNA: TGTGCCAGCAGTTTATCGGACAGGGGGCTACCCATTAGCGGGGAGAGCTCCTACAATGAGCAGTTCTTC. It is translated as CASSLSDRGLPISGESSYNEQFF. This chain connects TRBV27 to TRBJ2-1; 11 nucleotides agree with TRBD1. Per the germline V gene, CDR1 is MNHEY and CDR2 is SMNVEV (reference sequence). V trimming: 0 bases; J trimming: 0 bases; junction bases outside the gene matches: 19. The length of the CDR3 is 23 residues.

This clonotype was seen more than once but under ten times. The CDR3 region has the DNA TGTGCCAGCACTTTAGCGGGAGGGTACCAAGAGACCCAGTACTTC. Its protein product is CASTLAGGYQETQYF. This chain uses TRBV7-9 with TRBJ2-5; 11 nucleotides align to TRBD2. The CDR3 runs 15 residues. Germline trimming cut 7 bases from V and 0 bases from J; bases unmatched to any gene: 4. Looked up from germline, CDR1 is SEHNR and CDR2 is FQNEAQ (reference sequence).